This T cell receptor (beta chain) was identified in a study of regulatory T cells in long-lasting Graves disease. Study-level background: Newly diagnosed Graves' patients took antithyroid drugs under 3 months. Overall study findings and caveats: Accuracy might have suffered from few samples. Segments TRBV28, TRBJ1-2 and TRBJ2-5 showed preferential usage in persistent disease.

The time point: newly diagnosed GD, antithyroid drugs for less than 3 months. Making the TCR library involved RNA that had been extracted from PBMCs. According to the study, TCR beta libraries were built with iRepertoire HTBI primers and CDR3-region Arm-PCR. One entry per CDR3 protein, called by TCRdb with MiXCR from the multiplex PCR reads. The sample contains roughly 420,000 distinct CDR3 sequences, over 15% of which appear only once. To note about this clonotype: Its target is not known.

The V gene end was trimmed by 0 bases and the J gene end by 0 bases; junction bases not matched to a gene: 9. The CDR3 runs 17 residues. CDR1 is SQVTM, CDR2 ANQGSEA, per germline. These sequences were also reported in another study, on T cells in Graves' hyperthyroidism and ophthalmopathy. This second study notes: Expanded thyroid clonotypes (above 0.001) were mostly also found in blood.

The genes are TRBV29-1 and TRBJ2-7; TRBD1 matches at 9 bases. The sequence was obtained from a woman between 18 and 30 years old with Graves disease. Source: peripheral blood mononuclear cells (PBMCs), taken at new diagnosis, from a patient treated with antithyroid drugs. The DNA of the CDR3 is TGCAGCGTTGAAGATCCATTGACAGGGGGAAGCTCCTACGAGCAGTACTTC. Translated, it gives CSVEDPLTGGSSYEQYF.